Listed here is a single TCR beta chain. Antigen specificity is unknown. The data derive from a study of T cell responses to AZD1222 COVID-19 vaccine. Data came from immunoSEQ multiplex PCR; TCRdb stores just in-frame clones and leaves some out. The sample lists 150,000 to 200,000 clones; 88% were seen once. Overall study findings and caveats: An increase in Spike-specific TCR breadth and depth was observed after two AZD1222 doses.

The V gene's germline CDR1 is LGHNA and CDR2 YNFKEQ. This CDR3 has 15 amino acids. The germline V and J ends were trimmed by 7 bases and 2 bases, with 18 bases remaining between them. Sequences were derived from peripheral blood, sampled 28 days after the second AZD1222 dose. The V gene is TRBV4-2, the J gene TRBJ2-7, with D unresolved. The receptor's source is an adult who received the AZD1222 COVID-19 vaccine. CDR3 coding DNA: TGTGCCAGCACCCCCGCCTCGTCAGGCGCCTACGAGCAGTACTTC. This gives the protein CASTPASSGAYEQYF.